The rows below give T cell receptor beta chains drawn from one sample of a study of shared clonotypes between healthy human individuals. Method: immunoSEQ multiplex PCR; TCRdb's copy keeps in-frame clones and lacks some. The data hold about 590,000 clones, with around 95% observed a single time. The sample was naive CD8+ T cells sorted from blood. These receptor sequences come from a woman in her twenties or thirties in good health. CDR3s include the opening cysteine and the closing phenylalanine or tryptophan. The order of the fields is V gene, clone size, J gene, D gene, CDR3 protein, CDR3 DNA. A D gene is named only where the DNA matches it firmly. Some rows mark clone size as missing; the rest say once, few, many or name a class of expanded clone.

V gene: TRBV2
clone size: NA
J gene: TRBJ1-5
D gene: NA
CDR3 protein: CASSVTSNQPQHF
CDR3 DNA: TGTGCCAGCAGTGTGACAAGCAATCAGCCCCAGCATTTT

V gene: TRBV5-6
clone size: NA
J gene: TRBJ2-3
D gene: NA
CDR3 protein: CASSFEVGDTDTQYF
CDR3 DNA: TGTGCCAGCAGCTTTGAAGTGGGGGACACAGATACGCAGTATTTT

V gene: TRBV2
clone size: NA
J gene: TRBJ2-3
D gene: TRBD2
CDR3 protein: CASSPGLAGITDTQYF
CDR3 DNA: TGTGCCAGCAGCCCCGGACTAGCGGGAATCACAGATACGCAGTATTTT

V gene: TRBV28
clone size: once
J gene: TRBJ2-3
D gene: TRBD2
CDR3 protein: CASSLYLVTSGSTDTQYF
CDR3 DNA: TGTGCCAGCAGTTTATATTTGGTTACTAGCGGGAGCACAGATACGCAGTATTTT

V gene: TRBV2
clone size: few
J gene: TRBJ1-5
D gene: TRBD1
CDR3 protein: CASSGQGFVDQPQHF
CDR3 DNA: TGTGCCAGCAGTGGACAGGGATTCGTCGATCAGCCCCAGCATTTT

V gene: TRBV15
clone size: NA
J gene: TRBJ1-4
D gene: NA
CDR3 protein: CATSTGRVGHEKLFF
CDR3 DNA: TGTGCCACCAGCACGGGGCGAGTAGGGCATGAAAAACTGTTTTTT

V gene: TRBV28
clone size: NA
J gene: TRBJ2-7
D gene: TRBD2
CDR3 protein: CASSPLAGKESYEQYF
CDR3 DNA: TGTGCCAGCAGTCCATTAGCGGGGAAGGAATCCTACGAGCAGTACTTC

V gene: TRBV2
clone size: NA
J gene: TRBJ2-1
D gene: TRBD2
CDR3 protein: CASSGKPILAGDNNEQFF
CDR3 DNA: TGTGCCAGCAGTGGAAAGCCAATACTAGCGGGAGACAACAATGAGCAGTTCTTC

V gene: TRBV7-9
clone size: NA
J gene: TRBJ1-1
D gene: TRBD1
CDR3 protein: CASSSGQANTEAFF
CDR3 DNA: TGTGCCAGCAGCTCGGGACAGGCGAACACTGAAGCTTTCTTT

V gene: TRBV10-2
clone size: NA
J gene: TRBJ2-1
D gene: NA
CDR3 protein: CASGKDQDWNEQFF
CDR3 DNA: TGCGCCAGCGGGAAAGATCAAGATTGGAATGAGCAGTTCTTC

V gene: TRBV11-2
clone size: NA
J gene: TRBJ2-2
D gene: NA
CDR3 protein: CASSLSRRNTGELFF
CDR3 DNA: TGTGCCAGCAGCTTAAGTCGCAGGAACACCGGGGAGCTGTTTTTT

V gene: TRBV27
clone size: NA
J gene: TRBJ2-7
D gene: TRBD2
CDR3 protein: CASSFLRASGITYEQYF
CDR3 DNA: TGTGCCAGCAGTTTTCTGCGGGCTAGCGGGATCACCTACGAGCAGTACTTC

V gene: TRBV27
clone size: NA
J gene: TRBJ2-7
D gene: NA
CDR3 protein: CASSPLRRSYEQYF
CDR3 DNA: TGTGCCAGCAGTCCCCTTAGGAGATCCTACGAGCAGTACTTC

V gene: TRBV5-6
clone size: NA
J gene: TRBJ2-7
D gene: NA
CDR3 protein: CASSLAGAPSYEQYF
CDR3 DNA: TGTGCCAGCAGCTTGGCAGGGGCCCCCTCCTACGAGCAGTACTTC

V gene: TRBV2
clone size: once
J gene: TRBJ2-7
D gene: TRBD2
CDR3 protein: CASSEGGTTLDEQYF
CDR3 DNA: TGTGCCAGCAGTGAAGGGGGGACTACGTTGGACGAGCAGTACTTC

V gene: TRBV5-6
clone size: NA
J gene: TRBJ2-2
D gene: NA
CDR3 protein: CASSLVLYSNTGELFF
CDR3 DNA: TGTGCCAGCAGCTTGGTCCTCTACTCCAACACCGGGGAGCTGTTTTTT

V gene: TRBV5-4
clone size: NA
J gene: TRBJ2-7
D gene: NA
CDR3 protein: CASSLWGTSYEQYF
CDR3 DNA: TGTGCCAGCAGCTTGTGGGGCACCTCCTACGAGCAGTACTTC

V gene: TRBV25-1
clone size: NA
J gene: TRBJ2-3
D gene: NA
CDR3 protein: CATKGLSSTDTQYF
CDR3 DNA: TGTGCCACCAAGGGACTTTCTAGCACAGATACGCAGTATTTT

V gene: TRBV7-3
clone size: NA
J gene: TRBJ2-3
D gene: NA
CDR3 protein: CASSLSGGWTDTQYF
CDR3 DNA: TGTGCCAGCAGCTTATCTGGGGGCTGGACAGATACGCAGTATTTT

V gene: TRBV5-5
clone size: NA
J gene: TRBJ1-1
D gene: NA
CDR3 protein: CASSLGGLNTEAFF
CDR3 DNA: TGTGCCAGCAGCTTGGGCGGGCTGAACACTGAAGCTTTCTTT

V gene: TRBV6-5
clone size: once
J gene: TRBJ2-2
D gene: NA
CDR3 protein: CASSYFFGELFF
CDR3 DNA: TGTGCCAGCAGTTACTTTTTCGGGGAGCTGTTTTTT

V gene: TRBV7-2
clone size: NA
J gene: TRBJ1-1
D gene: NA
CDR3 protein: CASSLPVSGTEAFF
CDR3 DNA: TGTGCCAGCAGCCTCCCCGTAAGTGGCACTGAAGCTTTCTTT

V gene: TRBV4-1
clone size: NA
J gene: TRBJ1-5
D gene: NA
CDR3 protein: CASSQAGVGNQPQHF
CDR3 DNA: TGCGCCAGCAGCCAAGCGGGGGTAGGCAATCAGCCCCAGCATTTT

V gene: TRBV28
clone size: NA
J gene: TRBJ2-2
D gene: TRBD2
CDR3 protein: CASSFTPPGLAGDSGGELFF
CDR3 DNA: TGTGCCAGCAGCTTTACCCCCCCCGGACTAGCGGGAGACTCTGGCGGGGAGCTGTTTTTT

V gene: TRBV28
clone size: once
J gene: TRBJ1-2
D gene: NA
CDR3 protein: CASSPGWSYGYTF
CDR3 DNA: TGTGCCAGCAGTCCCGGCTGGTCCTATGGCTACACCTTC

V gene: TRBV6-1
clone size: NA
J gene: TRBJ2-1
D gene: TRBD2
CDR3 protein: CASSELASGRDEQFF
CDR3 DNA: TGTGCCAGCAGTGAATTGGCTAGCGGGAGGGATGAGCAGTTCTTC

V gene: TRBV7-9
clone size: NA
J gene: TRBJ1-2
D gene: TRBD1
CDR3 protein: CASSVISGQLNYGYTF
CDR3 DNA: TGTGCCAGCAGCGTAATATCGGGACAGCTTAACTATGGCTACACCTTC

V gene: TRBV7-2
clone size: NA
J gene: TRBJ2-7
D gene: NA
CDR3 protein: CASSLLSGSHEQYF
CDR3 DNA: TGTGCCAGCAGCCTACTTTCAGGGTCCCACGAGCAGTACTTC

V gene: TRBV19
clone size: NA
J gene: TRBJ1-5
D gene: NA
CDR3 protein: CASRFGPGQPQHF
CDR3 DNA: TGTGCCAGTAGGTTTGGTCCAGGTCAGCCCCAGCATTTT

V gene: TRBV25-1
clone size: NA
J gene: TRBJ1-2
D gene: NA
CDR3 protein: CASSDWVYGYTF
CDR3 DNA: TGTGCCAGCAGTGATTGGGTCTATGGCTACACCTTC

V gene: TRBV19
clone size: NA
J gene: TRBJ2-2
D gene: TRBD2
CDR3 protein: CASSILAGNTGELFF
CDR3 DNA: TGTGCCAGTAGTATCCTAGCGGGAAACACCGGGGAGCTGTTTTTT

V gene: TRBV7-8
clone size: NA
J gene: TRBJ2-7
D gene: TRBD1
CDR3 protein: CASSLYRGLGEQYF
CDR3 DNA: TGTGCCAGCAGCCTCTACAGGGGGCTCGGGGAGCAGTACTTC

V gene: TRBV27
clone size: NA
J gene: TRBJ2-7
D gene: TRBD2
CDR3 protein: CASSLSGEGPSHYEQYF
CDR3 DNA: TGTGCCAGCAGTTTATCGGGGGAGGGACCTTCACACTACGAGCAGTACTTC

V gene: TRBV28
clone size: NA
J gene: TRBJ1-5
D gene: TRBD1
CDR3 protein: CASSSIQGNQPQHF
CDR3 DNA: TGTGCCAGCAGTTCGATACAGGGGAATCAGCCCCAGCATTTT

V gene: TRBV11-2
clone size: NA
J gene: TRBJ2-1
D gene: NA
CDR3 protein: CASSTGGRGSSYNEQFF
CDR3 DNA: TGTGCCAGCAGCACAGGGGGGCGGGGGAGCTCCTACAATGAGCAGTTCTTC

V gene: TRBV28
clone size: NA
J gene: TRBJ2-7
D gene: NA
CDR3 protein: CASLNTVSYEQYF
CDR3 DNA: TGTGCCAGCCTTAACACAGTCTCCTACGAGCAGTACTTC

V gene: TRBV7-9
clone size: NA
J gene: TRBJ1-1
D gene: TRBD1
CDR3 protein: CASSSDRLNTEAFF
CDR3 DNA: TGTGCCAGCAGCTCGGACAGGTTGAACACTGAAGCTTTCTTT

V gene: TRBV27
clone size: once
J gene: TRBJ2-7
D gene: NA
CDR3 protein: CASSLAGGSHYSYEQYF
CDR3 DNA: TGTGCCAGCAGTTTGGCAGGGGGGTCTCATTACTCCTACGAGCAGTACTTC

V gene: TRBV5-1
clone size: NA
J gene: TRBJ1-3
D gene: NA
CDR3 protein: CASSEQGSGNTIYF
CDR3 DNA: TGCGCCAGCAGCGAACAGGGCTCTGGAAACACCATATATTTT

V gene: TRBV27
clone size: NA
J gene: TRBJ2-1
D gene: TRBD1
CDR3 protein: CASSLPGTGGWYEQFF
CDR3 DNA: TGTGCCAGCAGTTTACCCGGGACAGGGGGTTGGTATGAGCAGTTCTTC

V gene: TRBV27
clone size: NA
J gene: TRBJ2-1
D gene: TRBD2
CDR3 protein: CASSLSGRALNEQFF
CDR3 DNA: TGTGCCAGCAGTTTGAGCGGGAGGGCCTTGAATGAGCAGTTCTTC